Following are 3 T cell receptor beta chains from one sample sequenced in a study of cytomegalovirus exposure and HLA in healthy donors. The study ran its PCR with 60 Vbeta and 13 Jbeta primers. The protocol was immunoSEQ multiplex PCR, while the TCRdb copy is restricted to in-frame clones and leaves out a portion. The table records about 130,000 clones, roughly 80% of them present only once. Source material: PBMCs. The receptors derive from a middle-aged woman in good health and CMV-seropositive.

The rearrangement uses TRBV11-2 and TRBJ2-2; maybe TRBD1 (6 bases). V gave up 5 bases and J gave up 5 bases, with 12 bases separating them. The CDR3 length is 14 residues. Germline CDR1 and CDR2: SGHAT and FQNNGV. The CDR3, as DNA: TGTGCCAGCAGCGGAATTCAGGGGACCGGGGAGCTGTTTTTT. It translates to CASSGIQGTGELFF.

The CDR3 bases are TGTGCCAGCAGCGTAGATCCTAGCGGAGATACGCAGTATTTT. Amino acids: CASSVDPSGDTQYF. This chain links TRBV9 with TRBJ2-3, with 7 bases aligning to TRBD2. This CDR3 comprises 14 residues. Germline CDR1 reads SGDLS; CDR2 reads YYNGEE. V lost 0 bases to trimming and J lost 5 bases; unmatched junction nucleotides: 3.

This rearrangement joins TRBV5-1 to TRBJ2-7; tentatively, D is TRBD2 (6 bases). Between the trimmed V and J ends, which lost 0 bases and 5 bases, there was a span of 24 bases. Germline loops: CDR1 SGHRS, CDR2 YFSETQ. This CDR3 contains 18 residues. The CDR3 DNA reads as TGCGCCAGCAGCTTGGCCGAGGCTTTGGCGGGGAAAAGGGACGAGCAGTACTTC. Residues: CASSLAEALAGKRDEQYF.